This T cell receptor (beta chain) was documented in a study of blood T cell repertoires in COVID-19 (dated by TCRdb to the early 2020s). For the study in its entirety: The collaborator samples originated in the United States, Italy and Spain and spanned the acute and convalescent phases of COVID-19. The material from the prospective study consisted of cDNA or gDNA derived from T cells, B-cell-depleted T cells, or PBMCs. The dataset comprised deeply sampled blood TCRbeta repertoires from subjects exposed to, actively infected with, or recovered from COVID-19. The repertoires were released in a freely available public database meant as a resource for research on the immune response to SARS-CoV-2. The samples were drawn from the first 160 participants of the ongoing ImmuneRACE study and from under 1,500 subjects provided by 6 global collaborators. The sample metadata nearly always contained a de-identified subject ID, COVID-19 status, age in years and sex. Where HLA class I and class II types were available, the types were taken from metadata supplied by the sample provider, not from assay-based typing. Broad study findings and their caveats: How much clinical and demographic metadata was included differed by source and by participant, and the metadata was provided uncurated.

CDR1 and CDR2, per the germline V gene, are SGHTA and FQGNSA. Relative to germline, V is 5 bases shorter and J is 7 bases shorter, with 17 bases between their ends. From the cysteine up to the phenylalanine, the CDR3 has a length of 14 residues. The retained sequence is limited to the CDR3, 42 bases, with the frame set at the first base. As regards this clone: The clone's antigen remains unknown. No qualities accompany the bases; no much larger clone lies one base away.

One collaborating source in Seattle enrolled patients while the patients were actively infected and followed the patients over time throughout the course of disease. Collaborating institutions collected whole blood in K2EDTA tubes following their own protocols. For TCRbeta analysis, collaborator samples were shipped as frozen whole blood, as isolated PBMCs, or as DNA extracted from either sample type. TCRbeta CDR3 regions were amplified from genomic DNA using the immunoSEQ Assay, a bias-controlled multiplex PCR. In the authors' own workflow: The number of nucleated cells in each sample was estimated from the amplification of reference gene primers within the assay. To quantify the absolute abundance of each unique TCRbeta CDR3 rearrangement, sequence reads were collapsed and filtered. Productive Simpson clonality was computed per sample as the square root of Simpson's diversity index over productive rearrangements. Drawn from immuneACCESS, this table holds only the in-frame rearrangements with V and J called that TCRdb kept. Clones are partly lost; checked studies trace under half to an unresolved V gene and leave the rest unexplained. V and J calls and clone size are those listed in that table; D and trimming were worked out from the DNA. In all, the sample holds about 250,000 clones, and approximately 88% of those were seen once. Roughly 6.3% of the sample rests with the top ten.

Sequenced input: peripheral blood. This chain joins TRBV7-2 to TRBJ1-2; the D segment could be TRBD1, given 5 matching bases. The source of this sequence is a woman aged 30 to 39 with COVID-19, enrolled during active disease. The CDR3 is CASSPPSEQGGYTF. The nucleotide sequence reads as follows: TGTGCCAGCAGCCCCCCATCGGAGCAGGGTGGCTACACCTTC.